These 27 T cell receptor beta chains share one sample of origin, sequenced in a study of T cell repertoires in cytomegalovirus infection. Their target antigens are unknown. One entry per CDR3 protein, called by TCRdb with MiXCR from the reads. Among about a million distinct CDR3 sequences listed, roughly 30% were seen once. This sample comprised cultured CD8+ T cells from PBMCs, obtained from culture after CMV antigen stimulation. These receptors all come from a human donor in good health (CMV status not recorded). Some clones in this sample may be carry-over from other donors' samples.

This clonotype was seen more than once but under ten times. The chain employs TRBV15 and TRBJ2-1; D gene unclear. Per the germline V gene, CDR1 is LNHNV and CDR2 is YYDKDF (reference sequence). Trimming removed 8 bases from V and 8 bases from J, with 13 bases in between. The CDR3 is 12 residues long. This CDR3 reads CATREDGDEQFF. The CDR3 DNA reads as TGTGCCACCCGAGAGGATGGCGATGAGCAGTTCTTC.

Comments on this clonotype: This may come from a read error, since a much larger clone is one base off. The chain couples TRBV7-9 to TRBJ2-7; D is possibly TRBD2 (6 bases). The CDR3 extends over 13 amino acids. Germline V gene data show CDR1 as SEHNR and CDR2 as FQNEAQ (reference sequence). CDR3 sequence reads: CTSSSRDFYEQYF. CDR3 DNA: TGTACCAGCAGCTCCCGGGACTTCTACGAGCAGTACTTC.

This clonotype was seen more than once but under ten times. The chain employs TRBV28 and TRBJ2-1; D remains unclear. Germline V gene data show CDR1 as MDHEN and CDR2 as SYDVKM. This CDR3 is built from 16 residues. With 4 bases removed from V and 6 bases from J, the gap between germline ends came to 19 bases. DNA of the CDR3: TGTGCCAGCAGTTCACCGTGGCCCCTACCCAGCAATGAGCAGTTCTTC. It yields the protein CASSSPWPLPSNEQFF.

The gene calls are TRBV6-5 and TRBJ2-1; the D call may be TRBD1 or TRBD2 (5 bases each). V dropped 2 bases and J dropped 7 bases, with 21 bases sitting between them. The length of the CDR3 is 17 residues. CDR1 MNHEY and CDR2 SVGAGI come from the germline V gene. The DNA for the CDR3 is TGTGCCAGCAGTTACCGGGACCGAGGTGTGGGTATGAATGAGCAGTTCTTC. This translates into CASSYRDRGVGMNEQFF.

The chain is built from TRBV12-3 or TRBV12-4 and TRBJ1-2, with 7 bases that match TRBD1. Trimming took 4 bases from V and 4 from J; bases not matched to a gene: 12. The CDR3 is made up of 16 amino acids. The DNA for the CDR3 is TGTGCCAGCAGTTCTCCCGTGGACAGGTTGCTCTATGGCTACACCTTC. Its protein is CASSSPVDRLLYGYTF.

This clonotype was observed at least ten times. The CDR3 loop is CASSPNPTGLGKFF. The CDR3 bases are TGTGCCAGCAGCCCCAACCCCACAGGGCTGGGGAAGTTCTTC. The V and J genes are TRBV7-2 and TRBJ2-1; D is perhaps TRBD1 (6 bases). This CDR3 is built from 14 residues. The V gene's germline CDR1 is SGHTA and CDR2 FQGNSA. Trimming stripped 5 bases from V and 14 bases from J, with 22 bases between.

The chain combines TRBV20-1 with TRBJ2-4; 9 bases map to TRBD1. Germline CDR1 is DFQATT and CDR2 is SNEGSKA (reference sequence). The J segment lost 5 bases and the V segment lost 0 bases, leaving 5 bases of the junction unmatched. The CDR3 is 15 residues long. The CDR3 DNA is TGCAGTGCTAGAGATTTTACAGGGGGCCAAAACATTCAGTACTTC. Its translation is CSARDFTGGQNIQYF.

This clonotype was observed a few times. V usage is TRBV5-1 and J usage is TRBJ2-2, with 8 nucleotides matching TRBD1. Germline V gene lookup returns CDR1 SGHRS and CDR2 YFSETQ. The CDR3 runs to 18 residues. The junction had 17 bases not matched to a gene; V was cut back by 5 bases and J by 5 bases. The CDR3 coding sequence is TGCGCCAGCAGTTTCCTGGACAGGGCCTATTCAAGGACCGGGGAGCTGTTTTTT. It yields the protein CASSFLDRAYSRTGELFF.

The rearrangement joins TRBV27 to TRBJ2-3; no clear D. This CDR3 has 14 amino acids. Trimming stripped 8 bases from V and 4 bases from J, with 16 bases between. Germline CDR1 reads MNHEY; CDR2 reads SMNVEV (reference sequence). CDR3 bases: TGTGCCAGCCGGTTTGCTTTTTCGGCAGATACGCAGTATTTT. Amino acids: CASRFAFSADTQYF.

The chain has TRBV4-3 and TRBJ2-5; tentative D call: TRBD2 (6 bases). Germline V gene data show CDR1 as LGHNA and CDR2 as YSLEER. The CDR3 is made up of 17 amino acids. The ends were cut back, 4 bases at V and 2 bases at J, with 20 bases in the middle. The CDR3 DNA reads TGCGCCAGCAGCCCAGAGATCGGGACTGGCTCACAAGAGACCCAGTACTTC. Its translation: CASSPEIGTGSQETQYF.

This chain links TRBV10-2 with TRBJ2-7; no definite D call. This CDR3 has 13 residues. Trimming took off 6 bases at V and 2 bases at J, with 11 bases between the two ends. The germline V gene has CDR1 WSHSY and CDR2 SAAADI. DNA for the CDR3: TGCGCCAGCAGCCTACAGAATACCTACGAGCAGTACGTC. It specifies CASSLQNTYEQYV.

The chain links TRBV6-2 or TRBV6-3 to TRBJ2-5; no reliable D call. Trimming stripped 0 bases from V and 9 bases from J, with 8 bases between. Per the germline V gene, CDR1 is MNHEY and CDR2 is SVGEGT. The CDR3 totals 12 residues. The CDR3 is CASSYSTASQYF. CDR3 nucleotide sequence: TGTGCCAGCAGTTACTCTACAGCATCCCAGTACTTC.

J is TRBJ1-1 and V is TRBV7-9; D is unclear. Germline assignment: CDR1 SEHNR and CDR2 FQNEAQ (reference sequence). V was pared by 3 bases and J by 6 bases, with 11 bases between. The length of the CDR3 is 13 residues. The CDR3 here is CASSLSPLPEAFF. Here the CDR3 DNA reads TGTGCCAGCAGCTTGAGTCCCTTGCCTGAAGCTTTCTTT. The entire variable domain, with the rest obtained from reference TRBV7-9 and TRBJ1-1, is as follows: DTGVSQNPRHKITKRGQNVTFRCDPISEHNRLYWYRQTLGQGPEFLTYFQNEAQLEKSRLLSDRFSAERPKGSFSTLEIQRTEQGDSAMYLCASSLSPLPEAFFGQGTRLTVV.

The rearrangement uses TRBV6-6 and TRBJ1-2; D unclear. V gave up 2 bases and J gave up 6 bases, with 10 bases separating them. CDR1 and CDR2 (germline): MNHNY, SVGAGI (reference sequence). This CDR3 comprises 13 residues. The CDR3, as DNA: TGTGCCAGCAGTTACGAGGGTGGGAATGGCTACACCTTC. Translation: CASSYEGGNGYTF.

This clonotype is labeled as medium-sized (0.01 to 0.1%). The rearrangement joins TRBV5-4 to TRBJ2-7, with D perhaps matching TRBD1 (5 bases). The CDR3 consists of 14 residues. Germline V gives CDR1 SGHNT, CDR2 YYREEE (reference sequence). V gave up 4 bases and J gave up 2 bases, with 13 bases separating them. The CDR3 protein is CASSPGHGTYEQYF. The CDR3 DNA reads as TGTGCCAGCAGCCCCGGACACGGTACCTACGAGCAGTACTTC.

V gene TRBV27 combines with J gene TRBJ2-3, with D perhaps TRBD2 (5 bases). V lost 2 bases and J lost 4, with 16 bases in between. This CDR3 contains 16 residues. From germline, CDR1 is MNHEY and CDR2 SMNVEV (reference sequence). This CDR3 reads CASSLNFGRWADTQYF. The CDR3 DNA reads TGTGCCAGCAGTTTAAATTTTGGGAGATGGGCAGATACGCAGTATTTT.

This clonotype turned up a few times. The CDR3 coding sequence is TGTGCCAGCAGACCCGGGACACTATTTTACGAGCAGTACTTC. It translates to CASRPGTLFYEQYF. This sequence joins TRBV27 and TRBJ2-7, with TRBD1 as a possible D gene (6 bases). Trimming shortened V by 6 bases and J by 4 bases, and 16 bases separated the two germline ends. The CDR3 consists of 14 residues. From germline, CDR1 is MNHEY and CDR2 SMNVEV (reference sequence).

This clonotype has ten or more counts. The genes are TRBV7-2 and TRBJ1-3; perhaps TRBD1 as D (6 bases). Trimming removed 1 base at V and 0 bases at J, with 10 bases between. Per the germline V gene, CDR1 is SGHTA and CDR2 is FQGNSA. The CDR3 is 16 amino acids. CDR3 nucleotides: TGTGCCAGCAGCTTAGACAGGGCACTCTCTGGAAACACCATATATTTT. Translation gives CASSLDRALSGNTIYF.

V is TRBV7-9 and J is TRBJ2-3; 8 bases are a match to TRBD2. Germline CDR1 reads SEHNR; CDR2 reads FQNEAQ (reference sequence). With 5 bases clipped from V and 2 bases from J, the junction kept 9 bases outside the gene matches. The CDR3 spans 16 residues. The CDR3 is CASSPREGPDTDTQYF. CDR3 DNA sequence: TGTGCCAGCAGCCCCCGGGAGGGCCCCGACACAGATACGCAGTATTTT.

V usage is TRBV4-3 and J usage is TRBJ2-3; TRBD2 matches at 10 bases. V lost 1 base to trimming and J lost 4 bases; unmatched junction nucleotides: 8. The CDR3 is 17 amino acids. Germline V lookup: CDR1 LGHNA, CDR2 YSLEER. The CDR3 here is CASSQGVLAGGSDTQYF. CDR3 bases: TGCGCCAGCAGCCAAGGAGTTTTAGCGGGGGGCTCAGATACGCAGTATTTT.

This clonotype was detected a few times. The chain combines TRBV15 with TRBJ2-5; possible D gene TRBD1, 5 bases. Deletions cut 5 bases from V and 5 bases from J, with 12 bases between. Looked up from germline, CDR1 is LNHNV and CDR2 is YYDKDF (reference sequence). The CDR3 extends over 13 amino acids. Here the CDR3 reads CATSGRVGETQYF. CDR3 coding DNA: TGTGCCACCAGCGGCAGGGTTGGCGAGACCCAGTACTTC.

The table lists this clonotype with a few counts. This chain uses TRBV20-1 with TRBJ2-5, with D perhaps matching TRBD2 (6 bases). CDR3 size: 15 residues. V was trimmed by 1 base and J by 2 bases, leaving 14 bases between them. The germline CDR1 and CDR2 sequences are DFQATT and SNEGSKA (reference sequence). The chain's CDR3 is CSARGPLAAQETQYF. CDR3 sequence (DNA): TGCAGTGCTAGAGGGCCACTAGCCGCACAAGAGACCCAGTACTTC.

This clonotype has only a few counts. The V and J genes are TRBV27 and TRBJ1-5; no reliable D call. This CDR3 region has 10 residues. Germline V CDR1 and CDR2: MNHEY, SMNVEV (reference sequence). The V end lost 10 bases, the J end lost 5 bases, and 6 bases lay between the germline ends. The CDR3 region is CANLDQPQHF. Written as DNA, the CDR3 is TGTGCCAACCTCGATCAGCCCCAGCATTTT.

The chain joins TRBV4-3 to TRBJ2-1, with D unresolved. V lost 2 bases and J lost 7, with 21 bases in between. This CDR3 is built from 17 residues. Germline V lookup: CDR1 LGHNA, CDR2 YSLEER. The CDR3 sequence is CASSQSQWANALNEQFF. Here the CDR3 DNA reads TGCGCCAGCAGCCAATCCCAGTGGGCTAATGCGCTAAATGAGCAGTTCTTC.

The chain joins TRBV6-1 to TRBJ2-5, with a weak D call TRBD2 (5 bases). The CDR3 runs to 13 residues. Looked up from germline, CDR1 is MNHNS and CDR2 is SASEGT. Trimming pared 5 bases from V and 3 bases from J, leaving 10 bases between. For the CDR3, the DNA is TGTGCCAGCAGTTACCAGCGGAAAGAGACCCAGTACTTC. It codes for CASSYQRKETQYF.

As concerns this clonotype: The junction shows a germline mismatch at one end, possibly a read error. The chain links TRBV2 to TRBJ2-2; 11 nucleotides agree with TRBD1. This CDR3 is built from 15 residues. Per germline, CDR1 SNHLY and CDR2 FYNNEI. This CDR3 is CVSILDRGRTGELFF. The DNA of the CDR3 is TGTGTCAGCATATTGGACAGGGGGCGCACCGGGGAGCTGTTTTTT.

The chain combines TRBV6-5 with TRBJ1-2; weak D call: TRBD1 (5 bases). This CDR3 region has 14 residues. Germline V gene data show CDR1 as MNHEY and CDR2 as SVGAGI. V lost 1 base and J lost 3, with 9 bases in between. CDR3 bases: TGTGCCAGCAGTTACTTTGGGGCAGACTATGGCTACACCTTC. It encodes CASSYFGADYGYTF.